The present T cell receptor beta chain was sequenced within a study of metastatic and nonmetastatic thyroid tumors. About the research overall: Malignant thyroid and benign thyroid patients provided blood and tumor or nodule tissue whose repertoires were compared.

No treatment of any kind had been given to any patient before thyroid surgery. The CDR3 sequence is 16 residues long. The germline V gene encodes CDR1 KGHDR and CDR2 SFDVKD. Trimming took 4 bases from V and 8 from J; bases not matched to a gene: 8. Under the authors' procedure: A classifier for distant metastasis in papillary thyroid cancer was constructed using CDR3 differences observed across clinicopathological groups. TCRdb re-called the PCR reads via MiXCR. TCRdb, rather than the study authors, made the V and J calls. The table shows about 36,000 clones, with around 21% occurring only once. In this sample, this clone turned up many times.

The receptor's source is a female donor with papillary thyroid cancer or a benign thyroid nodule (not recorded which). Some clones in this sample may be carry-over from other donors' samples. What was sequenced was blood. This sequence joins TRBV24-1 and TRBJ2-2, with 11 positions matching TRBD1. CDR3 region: CATSDPGTGGRGELFF. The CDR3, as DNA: TGTGCCACCAGTGACCCCGGGACAGGGGGGAGAGGGGAGCTGTTTTTT.